This entry features one TCR beta chain sequence. Its antigen is unknown. No base-level quality is on record; no much larger clone is a single base apart. The donors were included in the validation cohort of some 110 subjects, a group kept apart from the approximately 700-subject first cohort. The data were obtained in a study of cytomegalovirus exposure and HLA in healthy donors (dated by TCRdb to 2016 to 2017). Notes on the research overall: The 666 repertoires of the first cohort and the 110 or so validation repertoires were produced on the same platform, according to a later analysis. High-throughput TCR immunosequencing, statistical association of individual TCRs with disease status, and machine learning were combined to predict cytomegalovirus infection status. Besides the first cohort of approximately 710 subjects, a separate validation cohort made up of over 95 different subjects was used. The study was designed to test whether signatures of past pathogen exposure could be identified by cataloging public T cell receptors.

Libraries were built with the immunoSEQ multiplex PCR assay. The paper's data handling went like this. A statistical classification framework was developed to diagnose cytomegalovirus status using the catalog of TCR beta chain sequences. The clones in this table, taken by TCRdb from immuneACCESS, are in-frame only. Not every clone is retained; where verified, under half of the shortfall comes from an unresolved V gene, and the cause of the rest is unknown. V and J calls and clone size follow that table, whereas D and trimming were derived from the DNA. This sample comprises about 69,000 clones, 94% of them detected only once. The biggest ten clones account for about 0.93% of the sample. V is pruned by 4 bases and J by 4 bases, leaving 5 bases of the junction without a gene match. The CDR3 numbers 17 residues from cysteine through phenylalanine. The sequence is cut down to CDR3 DNA, 51 bases in frame from base 1. The germline V gene (reference sequence) provides CDR1 SEHNR and CDR2 FQNEAQ.

Results and caveats for the whole study, not just this receptor: A later analysis found that TCRs clustered in the first cohort also tended to co-occur in the 95 to 150 validation repertoires, with 90% to 95% of cluster scores above 0. Three of the identified cytomegalovirus-associated TCR beta chains were confirmed in vitro to be specific for cytomegalovirus antigens. A later analysis lacked HLA typing for the validation cohort, so it scored co-occurrence in that cohort across all 120 or so repertoires. Most TCR sequences were seen in very few donors, while some public TCRs were found in many individuals. According to the authors, the approach could potentially be generalized to other disease states and immunological phenotypes. A total of around 150 TCR beta chains were listed by the study as associated with cytomegalovirus. In both the original and validation cohorts, the classifier was reported to diagnose cytomegalovirus status with high specificity and sensitivity.

Recombination connected TRBV7-9 to TRBJ2-1, with 15 bases in between that match TRBD2. Sequenced: PBMCs. The receptor's source is a woman younger than 35 in good health and CMV-seronegative. CDR3 region: CASSSGLAGGIYNEQFF. The nucleotide sequence is TGTGCCAGCAGCTCTGGACTAGCGGGAGGGATTTACAATGAGCAGTTCTTC. The variable domain in full, with residues beyond the CDR3 obtained from the reference TRBV7-9 and TRBJ2-1 genes, is DTGVSQNPRHKITKRGQNVTFRCDPISEHNRLYWYRQTLGQGPEFLTYFQNEAQLEKSRLLSDRFSAERPKGSFSTLEIQRTEQGDSAMYLCASSSGLAGGIYNEQFFGPGTRLTVL.